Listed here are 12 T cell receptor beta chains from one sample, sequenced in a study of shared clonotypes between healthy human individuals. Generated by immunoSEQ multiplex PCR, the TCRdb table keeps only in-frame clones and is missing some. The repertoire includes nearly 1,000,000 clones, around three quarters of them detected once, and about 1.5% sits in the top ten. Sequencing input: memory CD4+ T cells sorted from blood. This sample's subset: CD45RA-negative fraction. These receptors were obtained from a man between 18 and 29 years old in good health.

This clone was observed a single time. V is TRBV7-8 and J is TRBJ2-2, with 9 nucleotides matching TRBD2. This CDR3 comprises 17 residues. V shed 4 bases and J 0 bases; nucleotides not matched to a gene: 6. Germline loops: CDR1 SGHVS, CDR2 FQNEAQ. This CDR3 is CASSSGSSGANTGELFF. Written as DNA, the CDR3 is TGTGCCAGCAGCTCGGGTTCTAGCGGGGCGAACACCGGGGAGCTGTTTTTT. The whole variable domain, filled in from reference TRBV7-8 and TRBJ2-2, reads GAGVSQSPRYKVAKRGQDVALRCDPISGHVSLFWYQQALGQGPEFLTYFQNEAQLDKSGLPSDRFFAERPEGSVSTLKIQRTQQEDSAVYLCASSSGSSGANTGELFFGEGSRLTVL.

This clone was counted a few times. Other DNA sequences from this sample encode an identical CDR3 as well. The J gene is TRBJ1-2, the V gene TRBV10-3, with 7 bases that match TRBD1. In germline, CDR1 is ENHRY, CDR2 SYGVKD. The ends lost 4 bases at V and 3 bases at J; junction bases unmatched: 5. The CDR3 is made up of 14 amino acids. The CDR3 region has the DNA TGTGCCATCAGTGGGTCAACAGGGGACTATGGCTACACCTTC. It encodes CAISGSTGDYGYTF.

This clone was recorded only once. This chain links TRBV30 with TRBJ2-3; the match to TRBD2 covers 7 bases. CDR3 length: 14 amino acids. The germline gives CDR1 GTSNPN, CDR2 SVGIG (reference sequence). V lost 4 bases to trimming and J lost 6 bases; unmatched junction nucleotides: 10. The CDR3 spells CAWIQRTRSDTQYF. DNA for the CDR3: TGTGCCTGGATCCAGCGGACTAGATCGGATACGCAGTATTTT.

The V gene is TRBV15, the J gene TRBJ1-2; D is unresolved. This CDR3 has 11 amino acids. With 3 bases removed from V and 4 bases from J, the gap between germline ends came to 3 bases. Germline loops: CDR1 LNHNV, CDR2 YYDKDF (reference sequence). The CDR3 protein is CATSSGYGYTF. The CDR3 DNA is TGTGCCACCAGCAGCGGCTATGGCTACACCTTC.

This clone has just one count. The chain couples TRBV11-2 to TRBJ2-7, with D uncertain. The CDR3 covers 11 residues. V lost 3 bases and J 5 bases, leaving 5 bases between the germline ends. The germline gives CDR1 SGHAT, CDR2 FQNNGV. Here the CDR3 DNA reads TGTGCCAGCAGCTTCCTCGACGAGCAGTACTTC. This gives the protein CASSFLDEQYF.

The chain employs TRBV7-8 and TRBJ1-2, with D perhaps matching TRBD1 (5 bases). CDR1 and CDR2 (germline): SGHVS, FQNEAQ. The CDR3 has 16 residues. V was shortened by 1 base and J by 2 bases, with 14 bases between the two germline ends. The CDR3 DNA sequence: TGTGCCAGCAGCTTAGTTGGATCAGGGCAGAACTATGGCTACACCTTC. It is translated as CASSLVGSGQNYGYTF.

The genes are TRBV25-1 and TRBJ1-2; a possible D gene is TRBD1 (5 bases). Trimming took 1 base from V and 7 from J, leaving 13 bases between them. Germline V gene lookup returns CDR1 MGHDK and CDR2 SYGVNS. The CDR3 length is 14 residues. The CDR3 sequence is CASSESGGRSGYTF. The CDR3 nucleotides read TGTGCCAGCAGTGAATCGGGGGGGAGGAGTGGCTACACCTTC.

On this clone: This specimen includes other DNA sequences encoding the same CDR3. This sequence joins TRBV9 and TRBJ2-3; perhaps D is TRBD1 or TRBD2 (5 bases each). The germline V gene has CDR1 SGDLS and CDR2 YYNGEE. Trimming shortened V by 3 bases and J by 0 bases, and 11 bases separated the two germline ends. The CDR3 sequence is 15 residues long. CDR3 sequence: CASSAGLVSTDTQYF. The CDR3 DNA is TGTGCCAGCAGCGCGGGGCTCGTTAGCACAGATACGCAGTATTTT.

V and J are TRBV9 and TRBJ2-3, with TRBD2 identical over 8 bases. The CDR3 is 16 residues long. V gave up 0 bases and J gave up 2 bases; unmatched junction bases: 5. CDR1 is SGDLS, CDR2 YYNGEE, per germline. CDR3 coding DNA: TGTGCCAGCAGCGTAGTTAGCGGGACCTTCACAGATACGCAGTATTTT. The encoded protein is CASSVVSGTFTDTQYF.

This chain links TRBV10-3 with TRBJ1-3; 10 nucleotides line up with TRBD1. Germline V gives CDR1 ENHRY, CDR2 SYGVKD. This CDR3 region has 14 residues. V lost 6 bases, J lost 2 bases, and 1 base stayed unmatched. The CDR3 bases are TGTGCCATCAGCGGGACAGGGGCTGGAAACACCATATATTTT. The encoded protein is CAISGTGAGNTIYF.

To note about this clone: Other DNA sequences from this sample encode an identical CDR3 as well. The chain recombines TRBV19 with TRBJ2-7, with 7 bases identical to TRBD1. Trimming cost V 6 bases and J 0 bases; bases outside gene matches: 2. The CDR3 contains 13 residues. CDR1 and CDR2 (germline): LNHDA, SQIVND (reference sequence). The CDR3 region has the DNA TGTGCCAGTAGCCGGACAGGCTCCTACGAGCAGTACTTC. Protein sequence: CASSRTGSYEQYF.

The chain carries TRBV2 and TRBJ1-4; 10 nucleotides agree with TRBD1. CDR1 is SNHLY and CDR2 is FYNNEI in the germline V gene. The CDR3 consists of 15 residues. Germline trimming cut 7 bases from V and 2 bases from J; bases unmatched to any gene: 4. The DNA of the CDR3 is TGTGCCAGCAAGGGACAGGGGACGACTAATGAAAAACTGTTTTTT. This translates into CASKGQGTTNEKLFF.